This TCR beta chain emerged from a study of blood T cell repertoires in COVID-19. Across the whole study: COVID-19 samples from acute and convalescent phases originated in the United States, Italy and Spain.

The J segment lost 3 bases and the V segment lost 6 bases, leaving 4 bases of the junction unmatched. CDR1 ENHRY and CDR2 SYGVKD come from the germline V gene. This CDR3 has 13 residues. Followed over time, Seattle patients had been enrolled while infection was active. Per the original data handling: Amplification of reference gene primers was used by the study to estimate nucleated cell counts. Some clones are missing from TCRdb's copy, which holds only in-frame ones; the method was immunoSEQ multiplex PCR. V and J calls and clone size are copied from that table; D and trimming were computed from the DNA. In the table there are hundreds of thousands of clones, 85% of which are singletons. This clone was detected once.

The V gene is TRBV10-3, the J gene TRBJ2-5; 7 bases align to TRBD1. Sample: peripheral blood. The TCR sequence derives from a man aged 50 to 60 with COVID-19, enrolled during active disease. The DNA for the CDR3 is TGTGCCATCAGAAACGGACAGGAAGAGACCCAGTACTTC. Its translation is CAIRNGQEETQYF.